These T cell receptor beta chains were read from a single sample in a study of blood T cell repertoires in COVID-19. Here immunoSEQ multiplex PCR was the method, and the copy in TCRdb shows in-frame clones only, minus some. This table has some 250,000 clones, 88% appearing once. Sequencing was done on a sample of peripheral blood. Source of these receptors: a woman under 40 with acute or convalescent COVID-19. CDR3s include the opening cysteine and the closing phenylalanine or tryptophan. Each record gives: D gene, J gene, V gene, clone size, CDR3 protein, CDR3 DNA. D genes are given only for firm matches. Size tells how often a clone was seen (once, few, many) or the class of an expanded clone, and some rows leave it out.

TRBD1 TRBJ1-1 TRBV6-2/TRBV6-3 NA CASSLQGATEAFF TGTGCCAGCAGTTTACAGGGGGCTACTGAAGCTTTCTTT
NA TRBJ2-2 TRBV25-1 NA CASSEAHRPGELFF TGTGCCAGCAGTGAAGCCCACAGGCCAGGGGAGCTGTTTTTT
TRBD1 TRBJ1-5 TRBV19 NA CASSMVGQGTQPQHF TGTGCCAGTAGTATGGTCGGACAGGGAACTCAGCCCCAGCATTTT
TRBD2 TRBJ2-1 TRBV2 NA CASSEPAPSGRGNEQFF TGTGCCAGCAGTGAACCCGCACCTAGCGGGAGGGGGAATGAGCAGTTCTTC
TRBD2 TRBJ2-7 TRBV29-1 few CSVWTSGIPSYEQYF TGCAGCGTGTGGACTAGCGGGATCCCCTCCTACGAGCAGTACTTC
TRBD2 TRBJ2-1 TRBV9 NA CASSPPGTIYNEQFF TGTGCCAGCAGCCCACCCGGGACTATCTACAATGAGCAGTTCTTC
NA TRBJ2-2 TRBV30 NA CAWSVLAETGELFF TGTGCCTGGAGTGTATTAGCAGAGACCGGGGAGCTGTTTTTT
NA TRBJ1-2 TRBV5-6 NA CASSLGQNYGYTF TGTGCCAGCAGCTTGGGTCAAAACTATGGCTACACCTTC
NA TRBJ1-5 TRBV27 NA CASSYRDGQPQHF TGTGCCAGCAGTTACAGGGACGGTCAGCCCCAGCATTTT
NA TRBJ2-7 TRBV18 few CASSPLQGGTAEQYF TGTGCCAGCTCACCTTTGCAGGGCGGGACAGCCGAGCAGTACTTC
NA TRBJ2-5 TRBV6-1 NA CASSEPRRAGKETQYF TGTGCCAGCAGTGAACCCCGCCGTGCGGGAAAAGAGACCCAGTACTTC
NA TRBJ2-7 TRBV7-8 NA CASSLGTRYEQYF TGTGCCAGCAGCTTAGGGACTCGCTACGAGCAGTACTTC
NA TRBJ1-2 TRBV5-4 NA CASSPQGIRYGYTF TGTGCCAGCAGCCCCCAGGGGATCCGGTATGGCTACACCTTC
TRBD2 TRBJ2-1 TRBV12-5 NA CASGLLTSGPTRDNEQFF TGTGCTAGTGGTTTATTAACTAGCGGGCCCACGAGGGACAATGAGCAGTTCTTC
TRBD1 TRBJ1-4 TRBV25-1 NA CASSERTGVEKLFF TGTGCCAGCAGTGAACGAACAGGGGTAGAAAAACTGTTTTTT
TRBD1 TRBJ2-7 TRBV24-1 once CATPQGTVNYEQYF TGTGCCACCCCCCAGGGGACAGTTAACTACGAGCAGTACTTC
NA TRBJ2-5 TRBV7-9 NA CASRFTEQETQYF TGTGCCAGCAGATTCACAGAGCAAGAGACCCAGTACTTC
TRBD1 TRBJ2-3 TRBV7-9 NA CASSETGTGADTQYF TGTGCCAGCAGCGAAACCGGGACAGGGGCAGATACGCAGTATTTT
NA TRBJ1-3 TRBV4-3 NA CASSQDRVGNTIYF TGCGCCAGCAGCCAAGACAGGGTTGGAAACACCATATATTTT
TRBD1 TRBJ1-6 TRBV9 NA CASSFHRGEVSPLHF TGTGCCAGCAGCTTCCACAGGGGTGAAGTCTCACCCCTCCACTTT
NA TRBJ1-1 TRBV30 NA CAWGGPEAFF TGTGCCTGGGGGGGCCCTGAAGCTTTCTTT
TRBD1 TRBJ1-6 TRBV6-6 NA CASSETGGNSPLHF TGTGCCAGCAGTGAGACAGGGGGCAATTCACCCCTCCACTTT
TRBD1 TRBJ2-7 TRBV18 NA CASSPLGQGASYEQYF TGTGCCAGCTCACCACTGGGACAGGGGGCCTCCTACGAGCAGTACTTC
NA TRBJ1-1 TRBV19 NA CASAETNTEAFF TGTGCCAGCGCAGAAACGAACACTGAAGCTTTCTTT
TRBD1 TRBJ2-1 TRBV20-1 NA CSASSTWTGDYNEQFF TGCAGTGCTAGTTCCACGTGGACAGGGGACTACAATGAGCAGTTCTTC
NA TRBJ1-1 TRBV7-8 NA CASSRGANTEAFF TGTGCCAGCAGCCGTGGGGCGAACACTGAAGCTTTCTTT
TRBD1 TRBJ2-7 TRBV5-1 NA CASSEGQGAAYEQYF TGCGCCAGCAGCGAGGGACAGGGGGCTGCCTACGAGCAGTACTTC
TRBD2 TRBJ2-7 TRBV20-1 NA CSARGGYEQYF TGCAGTGCTAGGGGGGGGTACGAGCAGTACTTC
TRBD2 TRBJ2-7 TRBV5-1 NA CASSQELAGGLYEQYF TGCGCCAGCAGCCAGGAACTAGCGGGAGGCCTCTACGAGCAGTACTTC
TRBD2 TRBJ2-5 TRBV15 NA CATSRDLAAETQYF TGTGCCACCAGCAGAGATCTAGCGGCGGAGACCCAGTACTTC
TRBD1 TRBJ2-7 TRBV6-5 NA CASSPRTGTYEQYF TGTGCCAGCAGCCCGAGGACAGGGACCTACGAGCAGTACTTC
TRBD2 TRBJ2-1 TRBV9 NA CASSLYLGTSSYNEQFF TGTGCCAGCAGCCTTTATTTAGGGACTAGCAGTTACAATGAGCAGTTCTTC
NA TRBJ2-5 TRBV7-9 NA CASSFRAGQSWETQYF TGTGCCAGCAGCTTTCGGGCTGGACAGTCCTGGGAGACCCAGTACTTC
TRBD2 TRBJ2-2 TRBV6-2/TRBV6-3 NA CASSYGTSGRNTGELFF TGTGCCAGCAGTTACGGGACTAGCGGGCGTAACACCGGGGAGCTGTTTTTT
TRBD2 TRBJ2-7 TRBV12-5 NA CASGLATSGTHEQYF TGTGCTAGTGGTTTGGCGACTAGCGGGACGCACGAGCAGTACTTC